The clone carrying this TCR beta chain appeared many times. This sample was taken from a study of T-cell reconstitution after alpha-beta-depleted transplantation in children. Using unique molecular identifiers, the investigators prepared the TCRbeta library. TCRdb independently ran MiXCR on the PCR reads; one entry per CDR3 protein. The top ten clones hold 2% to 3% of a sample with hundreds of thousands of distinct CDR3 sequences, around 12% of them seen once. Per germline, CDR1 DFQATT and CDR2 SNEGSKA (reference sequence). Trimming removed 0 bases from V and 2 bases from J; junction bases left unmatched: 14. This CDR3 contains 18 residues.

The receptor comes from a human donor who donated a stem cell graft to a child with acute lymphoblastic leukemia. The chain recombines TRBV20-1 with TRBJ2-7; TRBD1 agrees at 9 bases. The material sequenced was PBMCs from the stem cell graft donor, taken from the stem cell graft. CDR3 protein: CSARDGTGFFSGPYEQYF. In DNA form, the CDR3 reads TGCAGTGCTAGAGATGGGACAGGGTTCTTTTCTGGGCCCTACGAGCAGTACTTC.